This T cell receptor (beta chain) emerged from a study of T-cell memory formation after mild COVID-19 (dated by TCRdb to about 2021). Concerning the study at large: TCR sequence clusters from the two donors were found to be largely donor specific. Longitudinal TCRalpha and TCRbeta repertoire sequencing tracked T-cell clones expanding and contracting after mild COVID-19 in a couple of donors. The cohort comprised two young, previously healthy adult volunteers, one female and one male.

Ficoll-Paque density gradient centrifugation was used to isolate PBMCs. General findings and caveats noted by the study authors: Clones contracting from day 15 to 85 had balanced CD4/CD8 phenotypes, while a second wave expanding from day 15 to 37 was biased towards CD4+. The study covered only a couple of mild cases, and larger cohorts including severe cases with pre-infection samples were considered necessary. Some responding clones were detected in pre-infection memory, suggesting pre-existing cross-reactive memory T cells joined the SARS-CoV-2 response. Whether the second-wave clones peaking on day 37 were SARS-CoV-2 specific was not confirmed. Contracting CD4+ clones were found mainly in CM and EM memory subsets, while CD8+ clones were enriched in EMRA.

In regard to this clonotype: Its antigen remains unidentified. Base qualities are not at hand, and no much larger clone is one base apart.

The cysteine opens and the phenylalanine closes a CDR3 of 14 amino acids. Only the CDR3 DNA is retained, 42 bases long and in frame from the first base. CDR1 MGHRA and CDR2 YSYEKL are derived from the germline V gene. The junction carries 9 bases between V and J, which are trimmed by 1 base and 2 bases respectively. The run used an Illumina NovaSeq 6000. TCRalpha and TCRbeta cDNA libraries were built by 5'RACE with constant-segment primers, adding sample barcodes and unique molecular identifiers. RNA was extracted from every sample with Trizol reagent. The libraries were amplified in two PCR steps, and the second step added a second sample barcode and Illumina TruSeq adapters. Libraries were sequenced on an Illumina NovaSeq with 2 x 150 bp paired-end reads. In the authors' own workflow: Reads were demultiplexed and collapsed into UMI-guided consensus sequences with migec v1.2.7. Using mixcr v2.1.11, UMI consensuses were aligned to TRA and TRB V and J templates and then assembled into clonotypes. Clonotypes were classified as expanded or contracted when called significant by both edgeR and NoisET, with noise models trained on biological replicates. For edgeR calls, the cutoffs were a false discovery rate-adjusted p below 0.01 and a log2 fold-change threshold of 1. As an exploratory analysis of dynamics, max-normalized trajectories of the 1000 most abundant clonotypes were examined with PCA combined with hierarchical clustering. The CD4 or CD8 phenotype of responding clones was assigned using the separately sequenced CD4+ and CD8+ repertoires. The raw public data were reprocessed by TCRdb itself: fastp quality trimming at Q25, MiXCR clonotype calling, in-frame beta chains only. A single entry per CDR3 protein holds the most common genes and DNA from its merged rows. It is TCRdb's table, rather than the study itself, that gives the V and J calls and clone size. The table for this sample lists some 100,000 distinct CDR3 sequences; 11% of them were counted only once. The top ten clones comprise approximately 40% of the sample.

Sequencing input: PBMCs or a T cell subset sorted from them (not recorded which). This receptor was identified in a man between 18 and 29 years old who had mild COVID-19 (a few samples of this study predate the infection). The sample titles of this study are shuffled in the database, so cell type and time point are left out; the donor was told from shared clones. The V and J segments used are TRBV4-1 and TRBJ2-7; the D region possibly corresponds to TRBD2 (5 bases align). The CDR3 here reads CASSQAGEAYEQYF. The nucleotides are TGCGCCAGCAGCCAAGCCGGGGAAGCCTACGAGCAGTACTTC.